This T cell receptor beta chain stems from a study of T cell responses to AZD1222 COVID-19 vaccine. Whole-study context: Analyses pooled second doses at about 4 or about 12 weeks.

Germline V CDR1 and CDR2: WSHSY, SAAADI. This CDR3 spans 15 amino acids. With V trimmed by 6 bases and J by 6 bases, 13 bases remained unmatched. As for this clone: The antigen is not known.

Produced via immunoSEQ multiplex PCR; TCRdb's table is partial and in-frame only. This sample carries 120,000 or so clones, 80% to 95% of them seen once, and the ten largest clones take roughly 7%. Study-level results: Baseline seropositivity occurred in only a handful of AZD1222 recipients. Clonal diversity was possibly underestimated; the donors were predominantly white British and more often female.

This clonotype was obtained from an adult in good health. The chain couples TRBV10-2 to TRBJ1-2; 7 bases match TRBD1. Here the sequenced sample was peripheral blood, taken on day 0 of AZD1222 vaccination. CDR3 in amino acids: CASSPPAQGSHGYTF. The CDR3 region has the DNA TGCGCCAGCAGCCCCCCGGCACAGGGGAGTCATGGCTACACCTTC.